The T cell receptor beta chain described here comes from a study of human T cells and chemical hapten exposure. The CDR3 runs 15 residues. The ends lost 1 base at V and 0 bases at J; junction bases unmatched: 3. Germline-derived CDR1 and CDR2 are LGHNA and YSLEER. TCRdb re-analysed the RACE reads in MiXCR, keeping a single row per CDR3 protein. The table has some 59,000 distinct CDR3 sequences, about 10% seen once. This clonotype was observed a handful of times. Time point noted: pre-sensitization, week 0. The treatment denotes: therapeutic diphenylcyclopropenone sensitization with weekly scalp DPC. The chain has TRBV4-3 and TRBJ2-7; 7 bases map to TRBD1. The receptor's source is a woman between 35 and 50 years old with alopecia areata. Some clones in this sample may be carry-over from other donors' samples. The sample here was whole blood, taken in connection with sensitization to the hapten diphenylcyclopropenone (DPC). CDR3 coding DNA: TGCGCCAGCAGCCAAGTCGGGGACAGCTCCTACGAGCAGTACTTC. Residues: CASSQVGDSSYEQYF.